These 21 T cell receptor beta chains were sequenced from one sample in a study of T cell changes during pregnancy in multiple sclerosis. Sequenced by immunoSEQ multiplex PCR; TCRdb stores in-frame clones only, minus some. The table shows around 61,000 clones, with more than 75% occurring only once. The input for sequencing was peripheral blood, taken in the third trimester of pregnancy. These TCRs come from a female donor in good health, enrolled as a control in a pregnancy study.

This chain connects TRBV7-2 to TRBJ1-2, with a tentative D call TRBD1 (6 bases). Looked up from germline, CDR1 is SGHTA and CDR2 is FQGNSA. The CDR3 is made up of 15 amino acids. Trimming took off 3 bases at V and 5 bases at J, with 16 bases between the two ends. CDR3 residues: CASSFGQPGPYGYTF. The CDR3 bases are TGTGCCAGCAGCTTCGGACAGCCGGGGCCTTATGGCTACACCTTC.

This clone was seen a single time. The rearrangement joins TRBV6-5 to TRBJ1-1; 7 bases agree with TRBD1. CDR1 is MNHEY and CDR2 is SVGAGI in the germline V gene. The ends lost 6 bases at V and 1 base at J; junction bases unmatched: 8. The CDR3 sequence is 15 residues long. The CDR3 bases are TGTGCCAGCAGCCGACAGGGACCCAAGAACACTGAAGCTTTCTTT. Residues: CASSRQGPKNTEAFF.

This clone was found once. The chain recombines TRBV7-2 with TRBJ1-2; 9 bases align to TRBD1. Germline trimming cut 5 bases from V and 2 bases from J; bases unmatched to any gene: 12. Germline V gene data show CDR1 as SGHTA and CDR2 as FQGNSA. The CDR3 extends over 17 amino acids. CDR3 in DNA: TGTGCCAGCAGCCTGTCCCGGGACAGGGTCGGCAACTATGGCTACACCTTC. Translated, it gives CASSLSRDRVGNYGYTF.

V gene TRBV28 combines with J gene TRBJ1-2; D remains unclear. The CDR3 totals 13 residues. V was clipped by 6 bases and J by 2 bases, with 10 bases between them. CDR1 is MDHEN, CDR2 SYDVKM, per germline. The CDR3 spells CASSEAGNYGYTF. CDR3 bases: TGTGCCAGCAGCGAGGCTGGCAACTATGGCTACACCTTC.

The V gene is TRBV6-1, the J gene TRBJ1-1, with D perhaps TRBD1 (6 bases). The CDR3 is 14 amino acids. From germline, CDR1 is MNHNS and CDR2 SASEGT. V was shortened by 6 bases and J by 4 bases, with 15 bases between the two germline ends. CDR3 in DNA: TGTGCCAGCAGGAGGTGGACAGAGACCACTGAAGCTTTCTTT. Encoded protein: CASRRWTETTEAFF.

This chain connects TRBV4-3 to TRBJ2-2; 9 bases match TRBD2. CDR3 size: 17 residues. Germline CDR1 and CDR2: LGHNA and YSLEER. V gave up 0 bases and J gave up 7 bases; unmatched junction bases: 9. The CDR3 loop is CASSQDRTGLASGELFF. In DNA form, the CDR3 reads TGCGCCAGCAGCCAAGATCGCACCGGACTAGCGAGCGGGGAGCTGTTTTTT.

V usage is TRBV7-8 and J usage is TRBJ1-1, with 10 bases matching TRBD1. V shed 5 bases and J 0 bases; nucleotides not matched to a gene: 6. CDR1 and CDR2 from the germline V gene are SGHVS and FQNEAQ. This CDR3 region has 16 residues. The CDR3 protein is CASSLRQGAMNTEAFF. In DNA, the CDR3 is TGTGCCAGCAGCCTCAGACAGGGGGCGATGAACACTGAAGCTTTCTTT. Full variable domain (outside the CDR3, taken from reference TRBV7-8 and TRBJ1-1): GAGVSQSPRYKVAKRGQDVALRCDPISGHVSLFWYQQALGQGPEFLTYFQNEAQLDKSGLPSDRFFAERPEGSVSTLKIQRTQQEDSAVYLCASSLRQGAMNTEAFFGQGTRLTVV.

V is TRBV11-2 and J is TRBJ2-5, with 16 bases that match TRBD2. The CDR3 runs 19 residues. J was trimmed by 4 bases and V by 0 bases; bases with no gene match: 8. CDR1 and CDR2 (germline): SGHAT, FQNNGV. The DNA of the CDR3 is TGTGCCAGCAGCTTAGATCCGGGACTAGCGGGGGGGCCACGAGAGACCCAGTACTTC. Translated: CASSLDPGLAGGPRETQYF.

The chain joins TRBV4-2 to TRBJ2-5; 7 nucleotides align to TRBD1. Germline values: CDR1 LGHNA, CDR2 YNFKEQ. Trimming cost V 6 bases and J 5 bases; bases outside gene matches: 6. This CDR3 is 13 amino acids long. CDR3 DNA sequence: TGTGCCAGCAGAGGGACAGTGAGGGAGACCCAGTACTTC. Encoded protein: CASRGTVRETQYF.

The chain employs TRBV28 and TRBJ1-4, with D tentatively TRBD1 (5 bases). Trimming removed 6 bases at V and 5 bases at J, with 16 bases between. Germline V gene sequence: CDR1 MDHEN, CDR2 SYDVKM. The CDR3 has 15 amino acids. CDR3 sequence: CASRVAGLGNEKLFF. For the CDR3, the DNA is TGTGCCAGCAGGGTCGCGGGGCTTGGGAATGAAAAACTGTTTTTT.

This rearrangement joins TRBV4-1 to TRBJ1-3; tentatively, D is TRBD1 (6 bases). The CDR3 runs to 15 residues. Trimming removed 4 bases from V and 0 bases from J, with 10 bases in between. Germline-derived CDR1 and CDR2 are MGHRA and YSYEKL. The CDR3 DNA is TGCGCCAGCAGCCTCGGACAGTCCTCTGGAAACACCATATATTTT. This gives the protein CASSLGQSSGNTIYF.

The chain links TRBV5-1 to TRBJ2-5, with TRBD1 matching 8 bases. The CDR3 is made up of 15 amino acids. After removal of 7 bases from V and 0 bases from J, the junction contained 8 bases not matched to a gene. Germline V lookup: CDR1 SGHRS, CDR2 YFSETQ. The CDR3 sequence is CASRGQGWDQETQYF. In DNA form, the CDR3 reads TGCGCCAGCCGCGGACAGGGCTGGGACCAAGAGACCCAGTACTTC. Complete variable domain (other parts from reference TRBV5-1 and TRBJ2-5): KAGVTQTPRYLIKTRGQQVTLSCSPISGHRSVSWYQQTPGQGLQFLFEYFSETQRNKGNFPGRFSGRQFSNSRSEMNVSTLELGDSALYLCASRGQGWDQETQYFGPGTRLLVL.

This clone was seen a single time. The chain employs TRBV30 and TRBJ1-6; a possible D gene is TRBD1 (6 bases). Germline V gene data show CDR1 as GTSNPN and CDR2 as SVGIG (reference sequence). CDR3 size: 13 residues. Trimming took off 1 base at V and 11 bases at J, with 12 bases between the two ends. In DNA form, the CDR3 reads TGTGCCTGGAGTGAGGGGGATAAGGCACCCCTCCACTTT. Translated, it gives CAWSEGDKAPLHF.

The chain employs TRBV7-9 and TRBJ2-7; D is unresolved. The V and J ends lost 0 bases and 5 bases respectively, with 2 bases between them. Germline V gene sequence: CDR1 SEHNR, CDR2 FQNEAQ (reference sequence). This CDR3 spans 11 amino acids. As DNA, the CDR3 is TGTGCCAGCAGCTTAGCCAACGAGCAGTACTTC. This gives the protein CASSLANEQYF.

This clone was detected a few times. The chain links TRBV4-2 to TRBJ1-1; D remains unclear. Germline V gene sequence: CDR1 LGHNA, CDR2 YNFKEQ. V lost 1 base, J lost 3 bases, and 12 bases lay in between. CDR3 length: 15 amino acids. The CDR3 DNA reads TGTGCCAGCAGCCAAGTACGAGGTTATGACACTGAAGCTTTCTTT. Protein: CASSQVRGYDTEAFF.

The V call is TRBV5-1, the J call TRBJ2-5; TRBD2 aligns across 8 bases. Losses at the gene ends were 1 base for V and 10 bases for J; bases not matched to a gene: 15. The CDR3 runs 16 residues. Germline assignment: CDR1 SGHRS and CDR2 YFSETQ. The CDR3 is CASSLTPGPGGGGQYF. In nucleotides, the CDR3 is TGCGCCAGCAGCTTGACCCCCGGTCCGGGGGGGGGAGGCCAGTACTTC.

The J gene is TRBJ2-5, the V gene TRBV10-3; 8 bases are a match to TRBD1. The V gene's germline CDR1 is ENHRY and CDR2 SYGVKD. CDR3 size: 15 residues. With 6 bases clipped from V and 0 bases from J, the junction kept 6 bases outside the gene matches. The CDR3 region is CAISPGQGDQETQYF. CDR3 DNA: TGTGCCATCAGCCCCGGACAGGGAGACCAAGAGACCCAGTACTTC.

The chain is built from TRBV4-3 and TRBJ1-1; the match to TRBD1 covers 7 bases. The germline CDR1 and CDR2 sequences are LGHNA and YSLEER. The CDR3 consists of 16 residues. Losses at the gene ends were 3 bases for V and 4 bases for J; bases not matched to a gene: 11. CDR3: CASSQEGGARGTEAFF. CDR3 DNA: TGCGCCAGCAGCCAGGAAGGGGGCGCGAGGGGCACTGAAGCTTTCTTT.

The chain links TRBV10-3 to TRBJ1-5; no definite D call. The CDR3 has 11 amino acids. Germline lookup yields CDR1 ENHRY and CDR2 SYGVKD. With 8 bases removed from V and 2 bases from J, the gap between germline ends came to 4 bases. Written as DNA, the CDR3 is TGTGCCATCCCGTGCAATCAGCCCCAGCATTTT. Amino acids: CAIPCNQPQHF.

This chain uses TRBV5-5 with TRBJ1-2, with D possibly being TRBD1 (5 bases). The V end lost 0 bases, the J end lost 4 bases, and 7 bases lay between the germline ends. CDR3 length equals 13 residues. Germline V gene sequence: CDR1 SGHKS, CDR2 YYEKEE (reference sequence). DNA for the CDR3: TGTGCCAGCAGCTTGGAGGGACTCTATGGCTACACCTTC. Translated: CASSLEGLYGYTF.

The rearrangement uses TRBV27 and TRBJ1-1, with unresolved D. The CDR3 consists of 14 residues. The germline V and J ends were trimmed by 2 bases and 1 base, with 8 bases remaining between them. Germline CDR1 and CDR2: MNHEY and SMNVEV (reference sequence). CDR3 loop: CASSLQLSNTEAFF. CDR3 coding DNA: TGTGCCAGCAGTTTACAACTCTCGAACACTGAAGCTTTCTTT.